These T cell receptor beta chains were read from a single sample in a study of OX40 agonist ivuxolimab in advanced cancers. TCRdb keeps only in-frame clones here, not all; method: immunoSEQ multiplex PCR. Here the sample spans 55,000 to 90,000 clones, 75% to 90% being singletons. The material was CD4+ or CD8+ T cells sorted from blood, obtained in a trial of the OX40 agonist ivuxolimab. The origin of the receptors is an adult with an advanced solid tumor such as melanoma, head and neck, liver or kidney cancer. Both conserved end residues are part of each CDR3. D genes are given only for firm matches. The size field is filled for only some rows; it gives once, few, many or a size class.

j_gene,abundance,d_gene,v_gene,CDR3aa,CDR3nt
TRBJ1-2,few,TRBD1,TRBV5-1,CASSPGQGSDGYTF,TGCGCCAGCAGCCCAGGACAGGGGAGTGATGGCTACACCTTC
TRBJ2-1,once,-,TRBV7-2,CASSSGLSTFSYNEQFF,TGTGCCAGCAGCTCGGGACTCTCAACTTTCTCCTACAATGAGCAGTTCTTC
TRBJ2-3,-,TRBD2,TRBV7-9,CASSFGGRAESDTQYF,TGTGCCAGCAGCTTTGGGGGGAGGGCCGAGTCAGATACGCAGTATTTT
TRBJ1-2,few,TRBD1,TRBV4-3,CASSQVTGAFPGYTF,TGCGCCAGCAGCCAAGTGACAGGGGCCTTCCCTGGCTACACCTTC
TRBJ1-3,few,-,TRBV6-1,CASSPYPYSGNTIYF,TGTGCCAGCAGTCCATATCCCTACTCTGGAAACACCATATATTTT
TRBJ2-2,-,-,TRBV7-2,CASSLSRVGAGELFF,TGTGCCAGCAGCTTGTCAAGAGTGGGGGCCGGGGAGCTGTTTTTT
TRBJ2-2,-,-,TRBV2,CASSGEGRTGELFF,TGTGCCAGCAGTGGTGAGGGGAGGACCGGGGAGCTGTTTTTT
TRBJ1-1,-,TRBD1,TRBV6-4,CASKDFTGAPRAFF,TGTGCCAGCAAAGACTTCACAGGGGCGCCCCGAGCTTTCTTT
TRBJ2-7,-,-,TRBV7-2,CASSLVVAYEQYF,TGTGCCAGCAGCTTAGTCGTGGCCTACGAGCAGTACTTC
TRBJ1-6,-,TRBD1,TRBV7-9,CASSPPGQRKSPLHF,TGTGCCAGCAGCCCCCCGGGACAGAGAAAATCACCCCTCCACTTT
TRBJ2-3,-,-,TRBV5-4,CATLRVGRNTDTQYF,TGTGCCACTCTTCGGGTGGGGCGGAATACAGATACGCAGTATTTT
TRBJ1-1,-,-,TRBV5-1,CASSLARGGETQGTEAFF,TGCGCCAGCAGCTTGGCTCGGGGGGGCGAAACTCAGGGCACTGAAGCTTTCTTT
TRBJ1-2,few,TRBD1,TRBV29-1,CSAGQLNYGYTF,TGCAGCGCGGGACAGCTTAACTATGGCTACACCTTC
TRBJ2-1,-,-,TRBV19,CASSITGAAYNEQFF,TGTGCCAGTAGTATAACTGGGGCGGCCTACAATGAGCAGTTCTTC
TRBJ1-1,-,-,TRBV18,CASSPSFGAEAFF,TGTGCCAGCTCACCCTCTTTCGGCGCTGAAGCTTTCTTT
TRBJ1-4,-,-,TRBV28,CASSFGGLGKLFF,TGTGCCAGCAGTTTCGGGGGGTTAGGAAAACTGTTTTTT
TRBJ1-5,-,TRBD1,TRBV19,CASSTGTGWFQPQHF,TGTGCCAGTAGTACGGGGACAGGGTGGTTTCAGCCCCAGCATTTT
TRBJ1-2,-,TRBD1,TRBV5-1,CASSPTSRQGGYGYTF,TGCGCCAGCAGCCCGACATCCCGACAGGGCGGCTATGGCTACACCTTC
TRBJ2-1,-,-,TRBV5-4,CASSLYGGVTYNEQFF,TGTGCCAGCAGCTTGTATGGCGGGGTCACCTACAATGAGCAGTTCTTC
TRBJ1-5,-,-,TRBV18,CASSVDADSSRPQHF,TGTGCCAGCTCAGTGGACGCAGATAGCTCTCGGCCCCAGCATTTT
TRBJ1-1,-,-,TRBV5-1,CASSRAGDTEAFF,TGCGCCAGCAGCAGGGCGGGGGACACTGAAGCTTTCTTT
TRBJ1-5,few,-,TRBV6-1,CASTRGPNQPQHF,TGTGCCAGCACTCGGGGACCCAATCAGCCCCAGCATTTT
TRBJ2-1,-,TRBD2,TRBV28,CASSFQGTSDNEQFF,TGTGCCAGCAGTTTCCAGGGGACTAGCGACAATGAGCAGTTCTTC
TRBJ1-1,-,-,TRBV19,CASSIGAGRENTEAFF,TGTGCCAGTAGTATAGGGGCAGGGAGGGAGAACACTGAAGCTTTCTTT
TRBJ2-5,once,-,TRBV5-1,CASSSLASETQYF,TGCGCCAGCAGCTCTCTAGCCTCAGAGACCCAGTACTTC
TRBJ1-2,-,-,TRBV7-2,CASSPVLDGYTF,TGTGCCAGCAGCCCCGTCCTGGATGGCTACACCTTC
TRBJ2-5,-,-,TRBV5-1,CASSPLAKLQETQYF,TGCGCCAGCAGCCCCCTGGCTAAACTCCAAGAGACCCAGTACTTC
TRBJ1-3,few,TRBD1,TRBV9,CASSDRGFSGNTIYF,TGTGCCAGCAGCGACAGGGGTTTCTCTGGAAACACCATATATTTT
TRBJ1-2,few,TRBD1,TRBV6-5,CASSYIRTGGSYGYTF,TGTGCCAGCAGTTACATTAGAACAGGGGGGTCCTATGGCTACACCTTC
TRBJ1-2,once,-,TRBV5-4,CASSFPGANYGYTF,TGTGCCAGCAGCTTTCCGGGGGCGAACTATGGCTACACCTTC
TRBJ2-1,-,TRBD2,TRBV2,CASSERGAYNEQFF,TGTGCCAGCAGTGAGCGGGGGGCATACAATGAGCAGTTCTTC
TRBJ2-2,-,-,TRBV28,CASSSRLGTNTGELFF,TGTGCCAGCAGTTCACGACTAGGCACGAACACCGGGGAGCTGTTTTTT
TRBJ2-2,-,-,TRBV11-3,CASSLSSGYTGELFF,TGTGCCAGCAGCTTATCCAGCGGGTACACCGGGGAGCTGTTTTTT
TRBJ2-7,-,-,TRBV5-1,CASSLAVGPYYEQYF,TGCGCCAGCAGCTTGGCAGTCGGGCCCTACTACGAGCAGTACTTC
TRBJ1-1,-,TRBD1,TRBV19,CASSRTGIGTAFF,TGTGCCAGTAGTAGGACAGGGATTGGTACGGCTTTCTTT
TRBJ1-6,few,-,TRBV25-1,CASTGRANSPLHF,TGTGCCAGCACTGGACGGGCCAATTCACCCCTCCACTTT
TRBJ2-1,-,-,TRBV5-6,CASSLEVARGNEQFF,TGTGCCAGCAGCTTGGAGGTAGCCAGGGGCAATGAGCAGTTCTTC
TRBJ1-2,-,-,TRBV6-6,CASSYLRDDGYTF,TGTGCCAGCAGTTACCTCAGGGATGATGGCTACACCTTC
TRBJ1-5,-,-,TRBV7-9,CASSTTGSNQPQHF,TGTGCCAGCAGCACGACAGGTAGCAATCAGCCCCAGCATTTT
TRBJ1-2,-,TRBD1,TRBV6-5,CASRPTGGYGYTF,TGTGCCAGCCGCCCGACAGGGGGTTATGGCTACACCTTC
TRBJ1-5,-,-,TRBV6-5,CASSVGSHQPQHF,TGTGCCAGCAGTGTCGGCAGTCATCAGCCCCAGCATTTT
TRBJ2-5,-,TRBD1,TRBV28,CASSRPGQQETQYF,TGTGCCAGCAGTCGCCCGGGACAGCAAGAGACCCAGTACTTC
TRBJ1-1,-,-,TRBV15,CATSRAQDSARAFF,TGTGCCACCAGCAGAGCCCAGGATTCCGCTCGAGCTTTCTTT